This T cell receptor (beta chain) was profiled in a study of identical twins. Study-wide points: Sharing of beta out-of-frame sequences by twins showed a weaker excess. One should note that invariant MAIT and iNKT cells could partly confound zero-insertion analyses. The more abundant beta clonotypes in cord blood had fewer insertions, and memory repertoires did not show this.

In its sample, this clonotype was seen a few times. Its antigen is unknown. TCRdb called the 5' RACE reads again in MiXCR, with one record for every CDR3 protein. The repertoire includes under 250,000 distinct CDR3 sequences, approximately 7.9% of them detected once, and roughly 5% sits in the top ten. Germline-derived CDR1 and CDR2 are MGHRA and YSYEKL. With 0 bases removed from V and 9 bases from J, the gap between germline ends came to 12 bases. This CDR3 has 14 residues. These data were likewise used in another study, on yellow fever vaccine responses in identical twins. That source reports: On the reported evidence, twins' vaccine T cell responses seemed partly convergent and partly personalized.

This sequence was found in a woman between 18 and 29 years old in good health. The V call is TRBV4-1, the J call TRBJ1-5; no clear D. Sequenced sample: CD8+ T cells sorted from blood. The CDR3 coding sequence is TGCGCCAGCAGCCAAGAAAGTTCCTCATGGCCCCAGCATTTT. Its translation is CASSQESSSWPQHF.